Each of the 29 T cell receptor beta chains below was sequenced from the same sample in a study of CD8+CD57+ T cells in acquired aplastic anemia. TCR beta VDJ and CDR3 profiling used genomic DNA as template. One entry per CDR3 protein results from TCRdb running MiXCR on the reads. Among approximately 150,000 distinct CDR3 sequences listed, 71% were seen once. Patients sequenced had flow cytometry evidence of CD8+CD57+ cell expansion. The sequencing input was sorted CD4+, CD8+, or CD8+CD57+ T cells (not recorded which) from PBMCs. The receptor set was obtained from a human donor with aplastic anemia.

This rearrangement joins TRBV15 to TRBJ2-3; the match to TRBD2 covers 7 bases. The CDR3 length is 15 residues. V shed 3 bases, J shed 2 bases, and the junction held 5 bases outside the gene matches. Germline V CDR1 and CDR2: LNHNV, YYDKDF (reference sequence). CDR3 nucleotides: TGTGCCACCAGCAGTGTGGCGGGGGACACAGATACGCAGTATTTT. The encoded protein is CATSSVAGDTDTQYF.

CDR3: CASRETGGNNEQFF. The CDR3 DNA reads as TGTGCCAGCAGGGAGACAGGGGGGAACAATGAGCAGTTCTTC. The rearrangement links TRBV12-3 or TRBV12-4 to TRBJ2-1, with 9 nucleotides matching TRBD1. This CDR3 is built from 14 residues. The ends lost 6 bases at V and 5 bases at J; junction bases unmatched: 5.

The V and J genes are TRBV30 and TRBJ2-3; D is ambiguous. The CDR3 totals 15 residues. Germline CDR1 and CDR2: GTSNPN and SVGIG (reference sequence). Trimming shortened V by 6 bases and J by 6 bases, and 22 bases separated the two germline ends. The CDR3 reads CACEGAAINSDTQYF. Written as DNA, the CDR3 is TGTGCCTGTGAAGGCGCGGCAATAAATTCCGATACGCAGTATTTT.

V usage is TRBV7-9 and J usage is TRBJ2-1; TRBD2 might be the D (5 bases). V was shortened by 5 bases and J by 8 bases, with 19 bases between the two germline ends. Germline-derived CDR1 and CDR2 are SEHNR and FQNEAQ (reference sequence). The CDR3 is 15 amino acids. The CDR3 sequence: CASSQGQFVGDEQFF. The CDR3 region has the DNA TGTGCCAGCAGCCAAGGGCAGTTCGTCGGGGATGAGCAGTTCTTC.

This clonotype was found a few times. The chain uses TRBV6-6 and TRBJ2-2; the D call may be TRBD1 or TRBD2 (6 bases each). The CDR3 spans 14 residues. Trimming took 8 bases from V and 5 from J, leaving 15 bases between them. Germline V gives CDR1 MNHNY, CDR2 SVGAGI (reference sequence). In DNA form, the CDR3 reads TGTGCCAGCTCTAGGGGGGCCGAGACCGGGGAGCTGTTTTTT. Translated, it gives CASSRGAETGELFF.

This sequence joins TRBV12-3 or TRBV12-4 and TRBJ2-5; 8 bases are a match to TRBD2. Trimming took 6 bases from V and 1 from J; bases not matched to a gene: 4. The CDR3 contains 14 residues. In DNA, the CDR3 is TGTGCCAGCAGCGACGGGACTAGCCAAGAGACCCAGTACTTC. Translation gives CASSDGTSQETQYF.

The chain links TRBV7-2 to TRBJ1-5; the match to TRBD1 covers 7 bases. The germline V gene has CDR1 SGHTA and CDR2 FQGNSA. The CDR3 consists of 16 residues. V lost 7 bases, J lost 4 bases, and 13 bases stayed unmatched. The CDR3 DNA is TGTGCCAGCACCCCAGGCGGGACAGCCGCAAATCAGCCCCAGCATTTT. Protein: CASTPGGTAANQPQHF.

This rearrangement joins TRBV7-8 to TRBJ2-1; maybe TRBD2 (5 bases). This CDR3 is 14 amino acids long. The germline gives CDR1 SGHVS, CDR2 FQNEAQ. The V and J ends lost 1 base and 6 bases respectively, with 10 bases between them. The CDR3 bases are TGTGCCAGCAGCTTAGGGACTTTTGGCAATGAGCAGTTCTTC. This gives the protein CASSLGTFGNEQFF. The variable domain in full, completed from reference TRBV7-8 and TRBJ2-1, reads GAGVSQSPRYKVAKRGQDVALRCDPISGHVSLFWYQQALGQGPEFLTYFQNEAQLDKSGLPSDRFFAERPEGSVSTLKIQRTQQEDSAVYLCASSLGTFGNEQFFGPGTRLTVL.

The rearrangement links TRBV7-9 to TRBJ1-2, with TRBD1 identical over 9 bases. Per germline, CDR1 SEHNR and CDR2 FQNEAQ (reference sequence). J gave up 3 bases and V 4 bases, and 6 bases lay outside the gene matches. The CDR3 sequence is 15 residues long. The CDR3: CASSSGTGSDYGYTF. The CDR3 DNA is TGTGCCAGCAGCTCCGGGACAGGGTCCGACTATGGCTACACCTTC.

The rearrangement links TRBV7-8 to TRBJ1-1; a weak D match, TRBD1 (5 bases). CDR1 is SGHVS, CDR2 FQNEAQ, per germline. The V gene lost 5 bases and the J gene lost 1 base, with 11 bases spanning the gap. The CDR3 loop spans 14 amino acids. The CDR3 region is CASSTMGTNTEAFF. Here the CDR3 DNA reads TGTGCCAGCAGCACTATGGGGACGAACACTGAAGCTTTCTTT.

V gene TRBV19 combines with J gene TRBJ1-2, with a weak D call TRBD1 (6 bases). The length of the CDR3 is 13 residues. Trimming pared 4 bases from V and 3 bases from J, leaving 9 bases between. Germline V gene data show CDR1 as LNHDA and CDR2 as SQIVND (reference sequence). CDR3 in DNA: TGTGCCAGTAGTAACGGGACATACTATGGCTACACCTTC. Translation gives CASSNGTYYGYTF.

This chain connects TRBV5-1 to TRBJ2-1, with 11 bases fitting TRBD1. Per the germline V gene, CDR1 is SGHRS and CDR2 is YFSETQ. Unmatched junction bases numbered 5, after V lost 6 bases and J lost 6 bases. CDR3 length: 14 amino acids. CDR3 loop: CASKGQGAVNEQFF. The CDR3 region has the DNA TGCGCCAGCAAAGGACAGGGGGCGGTCAATGAGCAGTTCTTC.

The V call is TRBV15, the J call TRBJ1-5; no definite D call. V lost 0 bases and J 0 bases, leaving 9 bases between the germline ends. Germline loops: CDR1 LNHNV, CDR2 YYDKDF (reference sequence). The CDR3 loop spans 16 amino acids. For the CDR3, the DNA is TGTGCCACCAGCAGAGATGAGGGTTATAGCAATCAGCCCCAGCATTTT. Its protein product is CATSRDEGYSNQPQHF.

This chain joins TRBV19 and TRBJ2-3; tentative D call: TRBD2 (7 bases). V dropped 1 base and J dropped 2 bases, with 13 bases sitting between them. The CDR3 is made up of 16 amino acids. Germline CDR1 and CDR2: LNHDA and SQIVND (reference sequence). CDR3 sequence reads: CASSIGGRGTTDTQYF. CDR3 nucleotide sequence: TGTGCCAGTAGTATAGGGGGGCGGGGGACCACAGATACGCAGTATTTT.

This clonotype was counted a few times. The chain combines TRBV6-4 with TRBJ2-1, with 11 bases aligning to TRBD2. The junction had 6 bases not matched to a gene; V was cut back by 4 bases and J by 4 bases. CDR1 and CDR2 from the germline V gene are MRHNA and SNTAGT. CDR3 length: 16 residues. The CDR3 loop is CASSGDSGGEYNEQFF. In nucleotides, the CDR3 is TGTGCCAGCAGTGGCGATAGCGGGGGGGAATACAATGAGCAGTTCTTC.

The chain employs TRBV20-1 and TRBJ2-4; D tentatively reads TRBD1 or TRBD2 (6 bases each). The CDR3 has 13 amino acids. The V end lost 3 bases, the J end lost 6 bases, and 12 bases lay between the germline ends. CDR1 and CDR2 (germline): DFQATT, SNEGSKA (reference sequence). CDR3 loop: CSASWGAGNIQYF. In DNA form, the CDR3 reads TGCAGTGCTAGTTGGGGGGCGGGAAACATTCAGTACTTC.

V usage is TRBV7-9 and J usage is TRBJ2-3, with 8 positions matching TRBD1. This CDR3 contains 15 residues. CDR1 SEHNR and CDR2 FQNEAQ come from the germline V gene (reference sequence). The ends lost 5 bases at V and 0 bases at J; junction bases unmatched: 4. The CDR3 nucleotides are TGTGCCAGCAGCCTAAGACAGGGGAGCACAGATACGCAGTATTTT. The encoded protein is CASSLRQGSTDTQYF.

The chain carries TRBV19 and TRBJ1-2; TRBD1 aligns across 9 bases. Unmatched junction bases numbered 3, after V lost 8 bases and J lost 2 bases. Per germline, CDR1 LNHDA and CDR2 SQIVND (reference sequence). This CDR3 comprises 13 residues. In DNA, the CDR3 is TGTGCCAGTCACAGGGGGCGGAACTATGGCTACACCTTC. Translated: CASHRGRNYGYTF.

The chain has TRBV5-1 and TRBJ2-7; 9 bases match TRBD1. CDR3 size: 18 residues. CDR1 is SGHRS, CDR2 YFSETQ, per germline. V trimming: 3 bases; J trimming: 4 bases; junction bases outside the gene matches: 17. DNA of the CDR3: TGCGCCAGCAGCTACTACCTCTCCACAGGGGGACAGGGTTACGAGCAGTACTTC. It encodes CASSYYLSTGGQGYEQYF.

The chain recombines TRBV24-1 with TRBJ2-1; tentative D call: TRBD2 (6 bases). Trimming left V 4 bases short and J 10 bases short, with 13 bases between. Germline values: CDR1 KGHDR, CDR2 SFDVKD. The CDR3 extends over 13 amino acids. As DNA, the CDR3 is TGTGCCACCAGTGACCTCACCCGGGGGGAGCAGTTCTTC. Translation gives CATSDLTRGEQFF.

The chain couples TRBV7-8 to TRBJ2-7, with TRBD2 matching over 15 bases. The CDR3 covers 17 residues. Germline V gene lookup returns CDR1 SGHVS and CDR2 FQNEAQ. The V gene end was trimmed by 5 bases and the J gene end by 0 bases; junction bases not matched to a gene: 5. The CDR3 sequence: CASSEGLAGGFSYEQYF. CDR3 coding DNA: TGTGCCAGCAGCGAGGGACTAGCGGGGGGCTTCTCCTACGAGCAGTACTTC. The whole variable domain, filled in from reference TRBV7-8 and TRBJ2-7, reads GAGVSQSPRYKVAKRGQDVALRCDPISGHVSLFWYQQALGQGPEFLTYFQNEAQLDKSGLPSDRFFAERPEGSVSTLKIQRTQQEDSAVYLCASSEGLAGGFSYEQYFGPGTRLTVT.

This clonotype was picked up a small number of times. This chain connects TRBV10-3 to TRBJ1-1; D ambiguous. Per germline, CDR1 ENHRY and CDR2 SYGVKD. CDR3 size: 14 residues. Trimming stripped 7 bases from V and 5 bases from J, with 17 bases between. In DNA form, the CDR3 reads TGTGCCATCACTGCGCGCAGCCCTGATACTGAAGCTTTCTTT. This sequence encodes CAITARSPDTEAFF.

The J gene is TRBJ2-7, the V gene TRBV15; 7 bases map to TRBD2. The V segment lost 5 bases and the J segment 6 bases; nucleotides outside the gene matches: 7. The CDR3 covers 13 residues. Germline V CDR1 and CDR2: LNHNV, YYDKDF (reference sequence). The CDR3 DNA reads TGTGCCACCAGCCAGGCGGGGGATCGCGAGCAGTACTTC. This gives the protein CATSQAGDREQYF.

The V gene is TRBV25-1, the J gene TRBJ2-2; the match to TRBD1 covers 11 bases. This CDR3 spans 16 amino acids. CDR1 MGHDK and CDR2 SYGVNS come from the germline V gene. Unmatched junction bases numbered 6, after V lost 4 bases and J lost 5 bases. The CDR3 DNA is TGTGCCAGCAGTGGGGGGACAGGGGGATATACCGGGGAGCTGTTTTTT. It is translated as CASSGGTGGYTGELFF. Together with reference TRBV25-1 and TRBJ2-2, the CDR3 gives the full variable domain: EADIYQTPRYLVIGTGKKITLECSQTMGHDKMYWYQQDPGMELHLIHYSYGVNSTEKGDLSSESTVSRIRTEHFPLTLESARPSHTSQYLCASSGGTGGYTGELFFGEGSRLTVL.

This chain uses TRBV25-1 with TRBJ1-6; 8 positions agree with TRBD1. This CDR3 spans 15 amino acids. V was pared by 6 bases and J by 9 bases, with 10 bases of the junction left unmatched. The germline V gene encodes CDR1 MGHDK and CDR2 SYGVNS. The CDR3 protein is CASSLFGTGISPLHF. The CDR3 DNA reads TGTGCCAGCAGCTTATTCGGGACAGGCATTTCACCCCTCCACTTT.

V gene TRBV5-1 combines with J gene TRBJ1-5; D gene ambiguous. CDR1 is SGHRS, CDR2 YFSETQ, per germline. The CDR3 has 13 amino acids. V lost 5 bases to trimming and J lost 1 base, with 7 bases between them. The CDR3 loop is CASRAGSNQPQHF. In nucleotides, the CDR3 is TGCGCCAGCAGGGCGGGAAGCAATCAGCCCCAGCATTTT. Together with reference TRBV5-1 and TRBJ1-5, the CDR3 gives the full variable domain: KAGVTQTPRYLIKTRGQQVTLSCSPISGHRSVSWYQQTPGQGLQFLFEYFSETQRNKGNFPGRFSGRQFSNSRSEMNVSTLELGDSALYLCASRAGSNQPQHFGDGTRLSIL.

This clonotype has a count of ten or more. The V gene is TRBV19, the J gene TRBJ2-7, with TRBD2 matching over 7 bases. This CDR3 spans 15 amino acids. CDR1 is LNHDA, CDR2 SQIVND, per germline (reference sequence). J was trimmed by 0 bases and V by 5 bases; bases with no gene match: 7. CDR3 nucleotide sequence: TGTGCCAGTAGTCCCACACTAGCGCGCTCCTACGAGCAGTACTTC. This codes for CASSPTLARSYEQYF.

DNA of the CDR3: TGTGCCAGTAGTTTCCGCGGACAGGGGGCTTCGACTAGAGAGCAGTACTTC. It encodes CASSFRGQGASTREQYF. The chain is built from TRBV19 and TRBJ2-7; 11 bases line up with TRBD1. CDR1 is LNHDA, CDR2 SQIVND, per germline (reference sequence). The CDR3 has 17 amino acids. V was clipped by 5 bases and J by 7 bases; unmatched bases: 16.

This chain connects TRBV12-3 or TRBV12-4 to TRBJ2-7; D is unresolved. Between the trimmed V and J ends, which lost 5 bases and 6 bases, there was a span of 17 bases. This CDR3 region has 14 residues. The CDR3 DNA follows: TGTGCCAGCAGTGCGGAGACCGGTTTCGTCGAGCAGTACTTC. As protein: CASSAETGFVEQYF.